This T cell receptor (beta chain) was identified during a study of T cells expressing NK-cell markers. Study details: Repertoires of TCR beta were obtained from T cells sorted as CD3+CD56+NKG2C+, CD3+CD56+NKG2C- and CD3+CD56-NKG2C+.

After re-calling the 5' RACE reads, TCRdb lists one entry per CDR3 protein, DNA absent. This sample's table reports hundreds of thousands of distinct CDR3 sequences. On this clonotype itself: The antigen remains undetermined.

Germline V gene sequence: CDR1 SGHTA, CDR2 FQGTGA. The CDR3 contains 15 residues. Study conclusions and caveats: NKG2C+ dominant clonotype frequencies in five or six donors were roughly 1.0-7.5% of CD8+ T cells. Leadership of the CD3+CD56-NKG2C+ fraction also belonged to these clonotypes in a handful of donors.

This receptor was identified in a woman aged 18 to 75 in good health. Sequencing input: blood T cells: a sorted CD56 or NKG2C T cell subset, CD4+ or CD8+ T cells, or bulk PBMC T cells (not recorded which). J is TRBJ2-1 and V is TRBV7-3; TCRdb's D call of TRBD2 is untestable without DNA. CDR3: CASSLRGLAGGEQFF.